This TCR beta chain originates from a study of CD8+CD57+ T cells in acquired aplastic anemia. Study-wide background: Sorted CD4+ and CD8+ cell DNA averaged about 3.5 ug.

Patients who underwent sequencing had shown CD8+CD57+ cell expansion by flow cytometry. No patient had been given any therapy when blood was sampled. Comment on this clonotype: Its antigen is not known.

Genomic DNA provided the template from which TCR beta VDJ and CDR3 profiles were obtained. TCRdb re-called the reads through MiXCR, storing one row per CDR3 protein. The data contain under 200,000 distinct CDR3 sequences, 48% of them singletons. Findings and caveats of the study: Significant differences in CD8+ Simpson's diversity were not observed between patients and controls.

The sequence derives from a human donor with aplastic anemia. What was sequenced was sorted CD4+, CD8+, or CD8+CD57+ T cells (not recorded which) from PBMCs.

CDR3 nucleotides: TGTGCCAGCAGCCTCGATGGGGACAATGAGCAGTTCTTC. Translation: CASSLDGDNEQFF. This chain joins TRBV7-3 and TRBJ2-1; D remains unclear. Germline V gene lookup returns CDR1 SGHTA and CDR2 FQGTGA. CDR3 length: 13 residues. V was shortened by 5 bases and J by 5 bases, with 10 bases between the two germline ends.